This is a list of T cell receptor beta chains from one sample in a study of blood T cell repertoires in COVID-19. Clones were sequenced by immunoSEQ multiplex PCR, and TCRdb holds only the in-frame ones, with some missing. This sample has approximately 300,000 clones; 90% occur once, and the top ten carry roughly 3.9%. The sample was PBMCs or T cells enriched from blood (not recorded which). The receptors come from a woman aged 25-40 years who had been exposed to COVID-19. Each CDR3 is given with its conserved first and last residue. D genes are given only for firm matches. Only some rows state a clone size, as once, few, many or a class for expanded clones.

V gene: TRBV2
J gene: TRBJ2-2
clone size: NA
D gene: NA
CDR3 protein: CASSARDSPNTGELFF
CDR3 DNA: TGTGCCAGCAGCGCTAGGGACTCTCCGAACACCGGGGAGCTGTTTTTT

V gene: TRBV5-1
J gene: TRBJ2-7
clone size: NA
D gene: TRBD2
CDR3 protein: CASTRGGSSYEQYF
CDR3 DNA: TGCGCCAGCACCCGGGGGGGCAGCTCCTACGAGCAGTACTTC

V gene: TRBV21-1
J gene: TRBJ1-3
clone size: NA
D gene: NA
CDR3 protein: CASTPGIGEAGNTIYF
CDR3 DNA: TGTGCCAGCACCCCTGGTATTGGGGAGGCCGGAAACACCATATATTTT

V gene: TRBV25-1
J gene: TRBJ2-1
clone size: NA
D gene: NA
CDR3 protein: CASSEYLAREQFF
CDR3 DNA: TGTGCCAGCAGTGAATACCTAGCGAGGGAGCAGTTCTTC

V gene: TRBV30
J gene: TRBJ1-2
clone size: NA
D gene: NA
CDR3 protein: CAWSVTGHYGYTF
CDR3 DNA: TGTGCCTGGAGTGTGACGGGTCACTATGGCTACACCTTC

V gene: TRBV11-3
J gene: TRBJ2-7
clone size: NA
D gene: NA
CDR3 protein: CASSRGPYEQYF
CDR3 DNA: TGTGCCAGCAGCCGCGGTCCCTACGAGCAGTACTTC

V gene: TRBV7-9
J gene: TRBJ2-2
clone size: NA
D gene: NA
CDR3 protein: CASSLKLGAANTGELFF
CDR3 DNA: TGTGCCAGCAGCTTAAAGCTGGGGGCGGCTAACACCGGGGAGCTGTTTTTT

V gene: TRBV4-3
J gene: TRBJ1-3
clone size: NA
D gene: NA
CDR3 protein: CASSQDLQGGWTIYF
CDR3 DNA: TGCGCCAGCAGCCAAGATCTCCAGGGTGGGTGGACCATATATTTT

V gene: TRBV6-4
J gene: TRBJ2-1
clone size: NA
D gene: TRBD2
CDR3 protein: CASSKGLVANEQFF
CDR3 DNA: TGTGCCAGCAGCAAAGGACTAGTGGCCAATGAGCAGTTCTTC

V gene: TRBV21-1
J gene: TRBJ1-2
clone size: NA
D gene: NA
CDR3 protein: CASSKRGPYGYTF
CDR3 DNA: TGTGCCAGCAGCAAAAGGGGCCCTTATGGCTACACCTTC

V gene: TRBV5-8
J gene: TRBJ2-1
clone size: NA
D gene: TRBD1
CDR3 protein: CASSLDRVYNEQFF
CDR3 DNA: TGTGCCAGCAGTTTAGACAGGGTATACAATGAGCAGTTCTTC

V gene: TRBV19
J gene: TRBJ1-2
clone size: NA
D gene: NA
CDR3 protein: CASRSVAGYSYGYTF
CDR3 DNA: TGTGCCAGTAGGTCAGTGGCCGGGTATAGCTATGGCTACACCTTC

V gene: TRBV3-1/TRBV3-2
J gene: TRBJ1-6
clone size: once
D gene: NA
CDR3 protein: CASSQGSRADSPLHF
CDR3 DNA: TGTGCCAGCAGCCAAGGCTCCAGGGCAGATTCACCCCTCCACTTT

V gene: TRBV9
J gene: TRBJ1-2
clone size: NA
D gene: NA
CDR3 protein: CASSPRVKVEITF
CDR3 DNA: TGTGCCAGCAGCCCCCGGGTCAAAGTTGAAATAACCTTC

V gene: TRBV12-3/TRBV12-4
J gene: TRBJ1-1
clone size: NA
D gene: NA
CDR3 protein: CASSFGQTEAFF
CDR3 DNA: TGTGCCAGCAGTTTCGGACAGACTGAAGCTTTCTTT

V gene: TRBV19
J gene: TRBJ2-3
clone size: NA
D gene: TRBD2
CDR3 protein: CASSPRMVSGGLDTQYF
CDR3 DNA: TGTGCCAGTAGTCCCCGGATGGTTAGCGGGGGACTAGATACGCAGTATTTT

V gene: TRBV9
J gene: TRBJ2-4
clone size: NA
D gene: TRBD2
CDR3 protein: CASSEPPLAGAKNIQYF
CDR3 DNA: TGTGCCAGCAGCGAGCCCCCACTAGCGGGGGCGAAAAACATTCAGTACTTC

V gene: TRBV19
J gene: TRBJ1-3
clone size: NA
D gene: NA
CDR3 protein: CASGDSTIYF
CDR3 DNA: TGTGCCAGCGGGGATAGCACCATATATTTT

V gene: TRBV27
J gene: TRBJ2-7
clone size: NA
D gene: TRBD1
CDR3 protein: CASTPAGTGVREQYF
CDR3 DNA: TGTGCCAGCACTCCGGCCGGGACAGGGGTTCGCGAGCAGTACTTC

V gene: TRBV2
J gene: TRBJ1-5
clone size: NA
D gene: TRBD1
CDR3 protein: CASRTGDQPQHF
CDR3 DNA: TGTGCCAGCAGGACAGGGGATCAGCCCCAGCATTTT

V gene: TRBV2
J gene: TRBJ1-1
clone size: NA
D gene: NA
CDR3 protein: CASRQGTNTEAFF
CDR3 DNA: TGTGCCAGCAGACAGGGTACGAACACTGAAGCTTTCTTT

V gene: TRBV11-2
J gene: TRBJ1-2
clone size: NA
D gene: NA
CDR3 protein: CASSSPGQLRDGYTF
CDR3 DNA: TGTGCCAGCAGCTCCCCCGGACAGCTAAGAGATGGCTACACCTTC

V gene: TRBV21-1
J gene: TRBJ2-1
clone size: NA
D gene: NA
CDR3 protein: CASSEGLAGGHEQFF
CDR3 DNA: TGTGCCAGCAGCGAAGGACTAGCGGGGGGTCATGAGCAGTTCTTC

V gene: TRBV7-9
J gene: TRBJ1-6
clone size: NA
D gene: NA
CDR3 protein: CASAPHWGGFRSPLHF
CDR3 DNA: TGTGCCAGCGCCCCCCATTGGGGGGGCTTTAGATCACCCCTCCACTTT

V gene: TRBV18
J gene: TRBJ1-3
clone size: NA
D gene: TRBD1
CDR3 protein: CASSLRGPGNTIYF
CDR3 DNA: TGTGCCAGCTCACTCAGGGGGCCTGGAAACACCATATATTTT

V gene: TRBV12-5
J gene: TRBJ2-1
clone size: NA
D gene: TRBD2
CDR3 protein: CASGKVTSGGSDSYNEQFF
CDR3 DNA: TGTGCTAGTGGCAAAGTCACTAGCGGGGGGTCAGATTCGTACAATGAGCAGTTCTTC

V gene: TRBV5-1
J gene: TRBJ1-1
clone size: NA
D gene: NA
CDR3 protein: CASSLQRPGDTEAFF
CDR3 DNA: TGCGCCAGCAGTCTTCAGCGCCCAGGGGACACTGAAGCTTTCTTT

V gene: TRBV7-2
J gene: TRBJ1-2
clone size: NA
D gene: NA
CDR3 protein: CASSLGAGNYGYTF
CDR3 DNA: TGTGCCAGCAGCTTAGGGGCAGGAAACTATGGCTACACCTTC

V gene: TRBV25-1
J gene: TRBJ2-6
clone size: NA
D gene: TRBD1
CDR3 protein: CASGQGASSGANVLTF
CDR3 DNA: TGTGCCAGCGGACAGGGGGCTTCTTCTGGGGCCAACGTCCTGACTTTC